One and the same sample provided the 29 T cell receptor beta chains below, sequenced in a study of naive and memory T cell subsets (TCRdb year 2017). The treatment or condition label, read with the paper, signifies: skin biopsy from PPD injection site in Mantoux-positive individual. A robust, sensitive protocol for the amplification, sequencing and analysis of TCRs was described in the study, in which 3' ligation of a UMI-containing oligonucleotide to TCR cDNA was used. Library generation was performed with UMI-ligation and nested PCR. TCRdb records Illumina MiSeq as the sequencer. Four rounds of PCR, run with the SP2 primer together with nested alpha and beta constant region primers, were used to amplify the ligated cDNA. TCRdb reprocessed the public reads (quality trimming at Q25 with fastp, clone calling with MiXCR) and kept in-frame beta chains. Each CDR3 protein appears once, grouped with its most common genes and DNA. The sample includes around 30,000 distinct CDR3 sequences, with about 6.2% observed a single time. Of the sample, over 3% is held by the ten largest clones.

This material consisted of skin, taken from a tuberculin skin test site. These receptors all stem from an adult in good health.

This clonotype has a count of ten or more. The chain is built from TRBV6-2 or TRBV6-3 and TRBJ2-2, with 8 bases fitting TRBD1. Looked up from germline, CDR1 is MNHEY and CDR2 is SVGEGT. The CDR3 spans 16 residues. J lost 4 bases, V lost 2 bases, and 6 bases had no gene match. This CDR3 reads CASSYTTGAPTGELFF. Here the CDR3 DNA reads TGTGCCAGCAGTTACACGACAGGGGCCCCCACCGGGGAGCTGTTTTTT.

This clonotype was seen at least ten times. The V and J genes are TRBV7-2 and TRBJ2-1; D could derive from TRBD1 or TRBD2 (6 bases each). The germline V gene encodes CDR1 SGHTA and CDR2 FQGNSA. V was shortened by 0 bases and J by 7 bases, with 13 bases between the two germline ends. This CDR3 region has 15 residues. The CDR3 DNA sequence: TGTGCCAGCAGCTTAGCAGGGGGGAAACAGAATGAGCAGTTCTTC. It yields the protein CASSLAGGKQNEQFF.

The V and J genes are TRBV6-5 and TRBJ1-2; unclear D gene. CDR1 is MNHEY and CDR2 is SVGAGI in the germline V gene. The CDR3 consists of 14 residues. V was shortened by 6 bases and J by 7 bases, with 18 bases between the two germline ends. The CDR3 DNA follows: TGTGCCAGCAGAAAACTCAACCGGCCCCCTGGCTACACCTTC. As protein: CASRKLNRPPGYTF.

This clonotype was counted ten times or more. The J gene is TRBJ1-3, the V gene TRBV4-1; D not resolved. V lost 1 base and J lost 5, with 9 bases in between. Germline CDR1 MGHRA, CDR2 YSYEKL. CDR3 length: 14 amino acids. Here the CDR3 DNA reads TGCGCCAGCAGCCAAGGGGCCGTCCGAAACACCATATATTTT. As protein: CASSQGAVRNTIYF.

The table lists this clonotype with a few counts. This rearrangement joins TRBV6-1 to TRBJ2-7; tentatively, D is TRBD1 (7 bases). V lost 5 bases and J 0 bases, leaving 17 bases between the germline ends. Germline V CDR1 and CDR2: MNHNS, SASEGT. The CDR3 has 16 residues. The CDR3 DNA reads as TGTGCCAGCAGTCGAGGAGGAGGGGGCTACTCCTACGAGCAGTACTTC. It translates to CASSRGGGGYSYEQYF.

This clonotype was detected ten times or more. The chain employs TRBV5-6 and TRBJ2-2; D is unresolved. There are 15 residues in the CDR3. The V end was cut by 5 bases, the J end by 0 bases, with 11 bases between. Per germline, CDR1 SGHDT and CDR2 YYEEEE. In nucleotides, the CDR3 is TGTGCCAGCAGGCGTCGGACGACGAACACCGGGGAGCTGTTTTTT. Protein: CASRRRTTNTGELFF.

Ten or more counts support this clonotype. CDR3 in amino acids: CASSPTSGGVYEQYF. The CDR3 nucleotides are TGTGCCAGCAGTCCGACTAGCGGGGGGGTCTACGAGCAGTACTTC. The chain is built from TRBV12-3 or TRBV12-4 and TRBJ2-7; 14 nucleotides align to TRBD2. The CDR3 runs 15 residues. V was pared by 5 bases and J by 3 bases, with 3 bases of the junction left unmatched.

This clonotype was recorded a few times. V and J are TRBV7-8 and TRBJ2-5; the D gene is possibly TRBD2 (6 bases). Trimming left V 2 bases short and J 5 bases short, with 15 bases between. The CDR3 consists of 15 residues. CDR1 is SGHVS, CDR2 FQNEAQ, per germline. CDR3 in DNA: TGTGCCAGCAGCTTAAAATGGGGCGGGGTTGAGACCCAGTACTTC. Its translation is CASSLKWGGVETQYF.

This clonotype was counted many times. V usage is TRBV7-8 and J usage is TRBJ2-7, with D hard to call. Germline assignment: CDR1 SGHVS and CDR2 FQNEAQ. V was cut by 5 bases and J by 5 bases, with 7 bases left in between. There are 11 residues in the CDR3. For the CDR3, the DNA is TGTGCCAGCAGCCCGAGAGACGAGCAGTACTTC. It encodes CASSPRDEQYF.

This clonotype appeared a few times. The rearrangement links TRBV2 to TRBJ2-2; 7 nucleotides match TRBD1. J lost 0 bases, V lost 8 bases, and 9 bases had no gene match. This CDR3 has 16 amino acids. The germline V gene has CDR1 SNHLY and CDR2 FYNNEI. DNA for the CDR3: TGTGCCAGCGGATTCCGGGGACAGACGAACACCGGGGAGCTGTTTTTT. Amino acids: CASGFRGQTNTGELFF.

The table lists this clonotype with many counts. A much larger clone differs by one base, so this may be a read error. The rearrangement uses TRBV29-1 and TRBJ2-1; D remains ambiguous. CDR1 is SQVTM, CDR2 ANQGSEA, per germline. V lost 3 bases, J lost 6 bases, and 9 bases lay in between. The CDR3 sequence is 12 residues long. This CDR3 reads CSVDFRPNEQFF. CDR3 bases: TGCAGCGTTGATTTCAGGCCCAATGAGCAGTTCTTC.

This clonotype was picked up many times. The chain combines TRBV12-3 or TRBV12-4 with TRBJ2-1; D remains ambiguous. CDR3 length: 15 amino acids. Trimming removed 5 bases at V and 2 bases at J, with 13 bases between. CDR3 in DNA: TGTGCCAGCAGTCCATCCCCGAGAGCCTACAATGAGCAGTTCTTC. Translating it yields CASSPSPRAYNEQFF.

This clonotype was seen many times. This chain uses TRBV6-6 with TRBJ2-3; the D gene is possibly TRBD2 (6 bases). Germline V CDR1 and CDR2: MNHNY, SVGAGI (reference sequence). The CDR3 spans 16 residues. The V end was cut by 4 bases, the J end by 8 bases, with 22 bases between. CDR3: CASSSYGGGSHATQYF. DNA of the CDR3: TGTGCCAGCAGTTCCTACGGGGGAGGTTCACACGCTACGCAGTATTTT.

V usage is TRBV7-2 and J usage is TRBJ1-5, with D unclear. The CDR3 length is 13 residues. The V end was cut by 5 bases, the J end by 4 bases, with 9 bases between. Germline V gene data show CDR1 as SGHTA and CDR2 as FQGNSA. Here the CDR3 DNA reads TGTGCCAGCAGCGCAGGTGCAAATCAGCCCCAGCATTTT. Encoded protein: CASSAGANQPQHF.

The genes are TRBV21-1 and TRBJ1-2; the table's D gene call, TRBD1, was not cross checked with the DNA. TRBV21-1 is a known pseudogene. The CDR3 covers 16 residues. The DNA for the CDR3 is TGTGCCAGCAGAAGGTCGGTACCGGGTCCCTGCTATGGCGACACCTTC. Translating gives CASRRSVPGPCYGDTF.

At least ten counts were recorded for this clonotype. This chain links TRBV7-9 with TRBJ2-3; tentatively, D is TRBD1 (6 bases). Looked up from germline, CDR1 is SEHNR and CDR2 is FQNEAQ (reference sequence). The CDR3 is 14 residues long. V dropped 1 base and J dropped 2 bases, with 7 bases sitting between them. The CDR3 DNA reads TGTGCCAGCAGCTTAGGGACAGTCACAGATACGCAGTATTTT. It yields the protein CASSLGTVTDTQYF.

This clonotype was recorded many times. J is TRBJ2-7 and V is TRBV3-1; 11 bases map to TRBD2. V dropped 4 bases and J dropped 6; count of bases not matched to a gene: 8. Looked up from germline, CDR1 is LGHDT and CDR2 is YNNKEL (reference sequence). CDR3 length: 15 amino acids. CDR3 DNA sequence: TGTGCCAGCAGCCTGTCGAGAACTAGCGGGAGCGAGCAGTACTTC. It codes for CASSLSRTSGSEQYF.

This clonotype was observed many times. This rearrangement joins TRBV6-5 to TRBJ1-2; no definite D call. This CDR3 has 13 amino acids. The germline V gene encodes CDR1 MNHEY and CDR2 SVGAGI. Trimming pared 2 bases from V and 4 bases from J, leaving 8 bases between. CDR3: CASSYGSSYGYTF. The CDR3 DNA follows: TGTGCCAGCAGTTACGGGTCTAGCTATGGCTACACCTTC.

By share, this clonotype counts as medium-sized. This chain links TRBV7-8 with TRBJ1-2; 9 bases line up with TRBD1. In germline, CDR1 is SGHVS, CDR2 FQNEAQ. Trimming at V came to 1 base and at J to 7 bases, leaving 4 bases not matched to a gene. There are 14 residues in the CDR3. The CDR3 region has the DNA TGTGCCAGCAGCTTAGAACAGGGGGCAAGTGGCTACACCTTC. Its protein product is CASSLEQGASGYTF.

This clonotype was detected ten times or more. The rearrangement links TRBV19 to TRBJ2-7; 9 bases map to TRBD1. Germline V CDR1 and CDR2: LNHDA, SQIVND (reference sequence). This CDR3 is built from 14 residues. Germline trimming cut 6 bases from V and 2 bases from J; bases unmatched to any gene: 5. The CDR3 region has the DNA TGTGCCAGTAGCCCGGGACAGGGACCCTACGAGCAGTACTTC. The encoded protein is CASSPGQGPYEQYF.

This clonotype has a count of ten or more. The genes are TRBV6-4 and TRBJ2-3; D not resolved. CDR3 length equals 18 residues. The germline V and J ends were trimmed by 3 bases and 5 bases, with 24 bases remaining between them. Germline V CDR1 and CDR2: MRHNA, SNTAGT. The DNA of the CDR3 is TGTGCCAGCAGTGAGTCTGAAGCCCTGGGTGGGAACGAAGATACGCAGTATTTT. It translates to CASSESEALGGNEDTQYF.

This clonotype was recorded at least ten times. The chain couples TRBV7-2 to TRBJ2-5; the match to TRBD1 covers 8 bases. The CDR3 runs 13 residues. CDR1 and CDR2 from the germline V gene are SGHTA and FQGNSA. J was trimmed by 5 bases and V by 5 bases; bases with no gene match: 4. The CDR3 is CASSTDRGETQYF. The CDR3 DNA follows: TGTGCCAGCAGCACCGACAGGGGCGAGACCCAGTACTTC.

This clonotype has more than one count but fewer than ten. The genes are TRBV19 and TRBJ1-1; D not certain. Per the germline V gene, CDR1 is LNHDA and CDR2 is SQIVND (reference sequence). The CDR3 sequence is 13 residues long. V was cut by 2 bases and J by 1 base, with 5 bases left in between. The CDR3 sequence: CASSIYQNTEAFF. The CDR3 DNA is TGTGCCAGTAGTATATACCAGAACACTGAAGCTTTCTTT.

This clonotype was observed a few times. V usage is TRBV13 and J usage is TRBJ2-6; 12 positions agree with TRBD1. CDR1 PRHDT and CDR2 FYEKMQ come from the germline V gene (reference sequence). V was clipped by 5 bases and J by 0 bases; unmatched bases: 11. This CDR3 contains 20 residues. The CDR3 region is CASSATPGQGAVSGANVLTF. CDR3 sequence (DNA): TGTGCCAGCAGCGCGACCCCGGGACAGGGGGCGGTCTCTGGGGCCAACGTCCTGACTTTC.

The chain recombines TRBV7-9 with TRBJ2-7, with D possibly being TRBD1 (6 bases). Trimming left V 3 bases short and J 2 bases short, with 11 bases between. CDR3 length equals 14 residues. Germline V gene sequence: CDR1 SEHNR, CDR2 FQNEAQ (reference sequence). The CDR3 region has the DNA TGTGCCAGCAGCTTTCCCCAGGGGACCTACGAGCAGTACTTC. It encodes CASSFPQGTYEQYF.

This clonotype was picked up many times. The chain combines TRBV14 with TRBJ2-7, with D perhaps matching TRBD1 or TRBD2 (6 bases each). CDR1 is SGHDN and CDR2 is FVKESK in the germline V gene. V gave up 0 bases and J gave up 3 bases, with 18 bases separating them. The CDR3 length is 17 residues. In DNA form, the CDR3 reads TGTGCCAGCAGCCAAGATCTTGCCGCCAGGGGAGGCTACGAGCAGTACTTC. Translating gives CASSQDLAARGGYEQYF.

This clonotype was counted at least ten times. The chain combines TRBV5-4 with TRBJ2-3, with D hard to call. The germline V gene encodes CDR1 SGHNT and CDR2 YYREEE (reference sequence). CDR3 length: 16 residues. The V end was cut by 3 bases, the J end by 2 bases, with 16 bases between. The CDR3 spells CASSSPGLYLTDTQYF. CDR3 DNA: TGTGCCAGCAGCTCACCGGGCCTTTATCTCACAGATACGCAGTATTTT.

The table lists this clonotype with many counts. The rearrangement uses TRBV2 and TRBJ2-7, with TRBD2 matching over 12 bases. Germline V gene data show CDR1 as SNHLY and CDR2 as FYNNEI. The CDR3 has 15 amino acids. J gave up 6 bases and V 6 bases, and 9 bases lay outside the gene matches. The CDR3 loop reads CASSLLAGGGGEQYF. The CDR3 bases are TGTGCCAGCAGCTTACTAGCGGGGGGTGGAGGCGAGCAGTACTTC.

This clonotype came up many times. The chain has TRBV13 and TRBJ2-7; D gene unclear. The germline gives CDR1 PRHDT, CDR2 FYEKMQ (reference sequence). This CDR3 has 11 amino acids. V was cut by 5 bases and J by 6 bases, with 8 bases left in between. CDR3 nucleotide sequence: TGTGCCAGCAGCAGGCGGTTCGAGCAGTACTTC. Its translation is CASSRRFEQYF.